This passage covers 11 T cell receptor beta chains from one sample sequenced in a study of blood T cell repertoires in COVID-19. Generated by immunoSEQ multiplex PCR, the TCRdb table keeps only in-frame clones and is missing some. The profile shows around 100,000 clones, around four fifths of them singletons. Sequencing input: peripheral blood. The receptors shown here come from a man between 65 and 85 years old with acute or convalescent COVID-19.

This chain uses TRBV15 with TRBJ1-3; tentative D call: TRBD1 (6 bases). The CDR3 has 15 amino acids. The V end lost 2 bases, the J end lost 1 base, and 9 bases lay between the germline ends. Germline assignment: CDR1 LNHNV and CDR2 YYDKDF (reference sequence). The CDR3 coding sequence is TGTGCCACCAGCAGACCCCAGGGGTCTGGAAACACCATATATTTT. This codes for CATSRPQGSGNTIYF.

The chain uses TRBV10-2 and TRBJ2-3; 7 bases align to TRBD2. Trimming cost V 8 bases and J 2 bases; bases outside gene matches: 7. The CDR3 runs 14 residues. Germline-derived CDR1 and CDR2 are WSHSY and SAAADI. CDR3 in DNA: TGCGCCAGCGCGGGAGCCCCGTTCACAGATACGCAGTATTTT. Translated: CASAGAPFTDTQYF.

This clone was detected once. The chain is built from TRBV3-1 (or the pseudogene TRBV3-2) and TRBJ2-7, with D maybe TRBD2 (5 bases). The CDR3 length is 15 residues. The V and J ends lost 4 bases and 1 base respectively, with 14 bases between them. From germline, CDR1 is LGHDT and CDR2 YNNKEL (reference sequence). The CDR3 nucleotides are TGTGCCAGCAGCCTCCCCGGGATAAAGTCCTACGAGCAGTACTTC. Protein: CASSLPGIKSYEQYF.

The chain couples TRBV19 to TRBJ1-3, with unresolved D. The germline V gene has CDR1 LNHDA and CDR2 SQIVND (reference sequence). The CDR3 is made up of 15 amino acids. Between the trimmed V and J ends, which lost 7 bases and 0 bases, there was a span of 13 bases. CDR3: CASTRTGFSGNTIYF. In DNA form, the CDR3 reads TGTGCCAGTACCCGGACTGGCTTCTCTGGAAACACCATATATTTT.

The chain uses TRBV19 and TRBJ1-4; D remains unclear. Germline lookup yields CDR1 LNHDA and CDR2 SQIVND (reference sequence). This CDR3 has 14 residues. The V gene lost 4 bases and the J gene lost 0 bases, with 6 bases spanning the gap. CDR3 sequence: CASSTQATNEKLFF. The CDR3 DNA follows: TGTGCCAGTAGTACACAAGCAACTAATGAAAAACTGTTTTTT.

The V gene is TRBV7-9, the J gene TRBJ1-6; D ambiguous. V gave up 5 bases and J gave up 8 bases, with 13 bases separating them. CDR1 is SEHNR, CDR2 FQNEAQ, per germline (reference sequence). The CDR3 has 14 residues. Written as DNA, the CDR3 is TGTGCCAGCAGCCGACTCCGGAGGGATTCACCCCTCCACTTT. As protein: CASSRLRRDSPLHF. The whole variable domain, filled in from reference TRBV7-9 and TRBJ1-6, reads DTGVSQNPRHKITKRGQNVTFRCDPISEHNRLYWYRQTLGQGPEFLTYFQNEAQLEKSRLLSDRFSAERPKGSFSTLEIQRTEQGDSAMYLCASSRLRRDSPLHFGNGTRLTVT.

The chain is built from TRBV6-5 and TRBJ1-2, with 9 nucleotides matching TRBD1. Germline values: CDR1 MNHEY, CDR2 SVGAGI. The CDR3 length is 14 residues. V lost 6 bases and J lost 7; bases outside the gene matches: 9. The CDR3 DNA reads TGTGCCAGCAGACCGGGACAGGGTTCGTTTGGCTACACCTTC. This gives the protein CASRPGQGSFGYTF.

This clone was counted a single time. The chain joins TRBV5-1 to TRBJ1-2; 10 bases line up with TRBD1. Germline V gene data show CDR1 as SGHRS and CDR2 as YFSETQ. The CDR3 length is 16 residues. The J segment lost 6 bases and the V segment lost 4 bases, leaving 12 bases of the junction unmatched. This chain's CDR3 is CASSNNPGQGRDGYTF. The CDR3 bases are TGCGCCAGCAGCAACAACCCGGGACAGGGGCGGGATGGCTACACCTTC.

The J gene is TRBJ2-2, the V gene TRBV27; 9 nucleotides line up with TRBD2. V was pared by 5 bases and J by 5 bases, with 12 bases of the junction left unmatched. CDR3 size: 17 residues. CDR1 and CDR2 from the germline V gene are MNHEY and SMNVEV (reference sequence). In DNA, the CDR3 is TGTGCCAGCAGTCCTAATCCGGGACTAGCAGATACCGGGGAGCTGTTTTTT. Its translation is CASSPNPGLADTGELFF.

The chain has TRBV2 and TRBJ1-2; perhaps TRBD1 as D (5 bases). This CDR3 spans 16 amino acids. Germline loops: CDR1 SNHLY, CDR2 FYNNEI. Trimming left V 0 bases short and J 1 base short, with 12 bases between. As DNA, the CDR3 is TGTGCCAGCAGTGAAGCGCAGGGCAGCCTTAACTATGGCTACACCTTC. Translation: CASSEAQGSLNYGYTF.

The rearrangement links TRBV9 to TRBJ1-5; D perhaps matches TRBD1 (5 bases). V lost 5 bases to trimming and J lost 8 bases, with 11 bases between them. Per the germline V gene, CDR1 is SGDLS and CDR2 is YYNGEE. The CDR3 runs to 12 residues. CDR3 residues: CASSSGDEPQHF. Here the CDR3 DNA reads TGTGCCAGCAGTAGCGGGGACGAGCCCCAGCATTTT.